This T cell receptor beta chain was identified during a study of graft-versus-host responses after intestinal transplantation. V dropped 6 bases and J dropped 2; count of bases not matched to a gene: 11. The V gene's germline CDR1 is ENHRY and CDR2 SYGVKD. The CDR3 has 16 amino acids. This clone appeared a single time. Its antigen is undetermined. Profiling relied on immunoSEQ multiplex PCR, and the TCRdb table lists in-frame clones only, not all of them. The sample lists about 70,000 clones; about nine tenths were seen once. The V and J genes are TRBV10-3 and TRBJ1-1, with TRBD1 matching 8 bases. This specimen was unstimulated CD8+ T cells sorted from spleen or lymph node cells, taken before intestinal transplant. This sequence was found in a human donor who received an intestinal transplant. The CDR3 loop reads CAIRGPRTGINTEAFF. As DNA, the CDR3 is TGTGCCATCAGGGGGCCGAGGACAGGGATCAACACTGAAGCTTTCTTT.